Included here is one T cell receptor (beta chain) sequence, with context. The data were obtained in a study of memory CD4+ T cells and cytomegalovirus serostatus. Across the whole study: Healthy Belgian adult donors included 9 or 10 CMV-positive and some 24 CMV-negative people.

This CDR3 comprises 14 residues. The germline CDR1 and CDR2 sequences are MDHEN and SYDVKM. V dropped 5 bases and J dropped 4 bases, with 11 bases sitting between them. The sort gate was single viable CD3+CD4+CD8-CD45RO+ cells for memory CD4+ T cells. Authors' methods: After removing out-of-frame reads, 2 million to 2.5 million distinct TCRbeta sequences remained. Assay: immunoSEQ multiplex PCR; the TCRdb copy retains only in-frame clones and omits some. V, J and clone size were drawn from that table, and D and trimming were deduced from the DNA. The sample has about 82,000 clones, approximately 80% seen once.

V and J are TRBV28 and TRBJ2-2, with D perhaps assigned TRBD1 or TRBD2 (5 bases each). The TCR comes from an adult in good health and CMV-seronegative. Specimen: memory CD4+ T cells from blood. CDR3 DNA sequence: TGTGCCAGCAGTGGGGGTACGCGCACCGGGGAGCTGTTTTTT. Translation: CASSGGTRTGELFF.